Below, 8 T cell receptor beta chains from the same sample are listed, as sequenced in a study of T cell changes during pregnancy in multiple sclerosis. Method: immunoSEQ multiplex PCR; TCRdb's copy keeps in-frame clones and lacks some. This table has about 120,000 clones, about 93% appearing once. The source was peripheral blood, collected in the third trimester of pregnancy. The receptors shown here come from a female donor with multiple sclerosis, enrolled in a pregnancy study.

The chain carries TRBV5-1 and TRBJ1-4, with 10 nucleotides matching TRBD1. The CDR3 is 15 residues long. V shed 0 bases, J shed 6 bases, and the junction held 2 bases outside the gene matches. Germline assignment: CDR1 SGHRS and CDR2 YFSETQ. Here the CDR3 reads CASSLEGTGDEKLFF. The CDR3, as DNA: TGCGCCAGCAGCTTGGAAGGGACAGGGGATGAAAAACTGTTTTTT.

V usage is TRBV28 and J usage is TRBJ2-1; D perhaps matches TRBD2 (5 bases). CDR3 length: 14 residues. Trimming took off 11 bases at V and 2 bases at J, with 16 bases between the two ends. Germline assignment: CDR1 MDHEN and CDR2 SYDVKM. The CDR3: CASQLAGPYNEQFF. CDR3 nucleotide sequence: TGTGCCTCGCAGCTAGCAGGCCCCTACAATGAGCAGTTCTTC.

V usage is TRBV6-1 and J usage is TRBJ2-7, with 7 nucleotides matching TRBD1. V trimming: 4 bases; J trimming: 5 bases; junction bases outside the gene matches: 5. Germline-derived CDR1 and CDR2 are MNHNS and SASEGT. This CDR3 is built from 13 residues. CDR3: CASSVDRSHEQYF. The CDR3 nucleotides read TGTGCCAGCAGTGTGGACAGGTCCCACGAGCAGTACTTC.

The rearrangement uses TRBV7-9 and TRBJ1-5, with D tentatively TRBD1 (6 bases). V was trimmed by 5 bases and J by 3 bases, leaving 17 bases between them. Germline values: CDR1 SEHNR, CDR2 FQNEAQ (reference sequence). This CDR3 has 16 amino acids. CDR3 bases: TGTGCCAGCAGCAGGGGCGGGGGCGGCTTCAATCAGCCCCAGCATTTT. Protein: CASSRGGGGFNQPQHF.

The J gene is TRBJ2-7, the V gene TRBV5-6, with 9 bases that match TRBD1. The CDR3 loop spans 16 amino acids. Germline CDR1 reads SGHDT; CDR2 reads YYEEEE. V lost 5 bases, J lost 3 bases, and 12 bases stayed unmatched. The CDR3 spells CASRRAMGQGIYEQYF. CDR3 DNA: TGTGCCAGCAGGCGTGCCATGGGACAGGGAATCTACGAGCAGTACTTC.

The chain employs TRBV1 and TRBJ1-4; the tabulated D call, TRBD1, remains unverified against the DNA. TRBV1 is a recognized pseudogene. CDR3 length: 14 amino acids. The DNA for the CDR3 is TGCACCAGTGACAGGGGGCAATCAAATGAAAAACTGTTTTTT. The encoded protein is CTSDRGQSNEKLFF.

This clone was detected once. The V gene is TRBV18, the J gene TRBJ1-2, with 9 nucleotides matching TRBD1. This CDR3 region has 16 residues. V lost 2 bases, J lost 1 base, and 5 bases stayed unmatched. Germline CDR1 KGHSH, CDR2 LQKENI. CDR3 amino acids: CASSPELGQGNYGYTF. Written as DNA, the CDR3 is TGTGCCAGCTCACCAGAATTGGGACAGGGTAACTATGGCTACACCTTC. Together with reference TRBV18 and TRBJ1-2, the CDR3 gives the full variable domain: NAGVMQNPRHLVRRRGQEARLRCSPMKGHSHVYWYRQLPEEGLKFMVYLQKENIIDESGMPKERFSAEFPKEGPSILRIQQVVRGDSAAYFCASSPELGQGNYGYTFGSGTRLTVV.

The rearrangement joins TRBV7-8 to TRBJ2-4, with 7 positions matching TRBD2. This CDR3 spans 14 amino acids. CDR1 is SGHVS and CDR2 is FQNEAQ in the germline V gene. V gave up 3 bases and J gave up 1 base; unmatched junction bases: 0. The CDR3 is CASSLGGAKNIQYF. CDR3 DNA: TGTGCCAGCAGCTTGGGGGGGGCCAAAAACATTCAGTACTTC.